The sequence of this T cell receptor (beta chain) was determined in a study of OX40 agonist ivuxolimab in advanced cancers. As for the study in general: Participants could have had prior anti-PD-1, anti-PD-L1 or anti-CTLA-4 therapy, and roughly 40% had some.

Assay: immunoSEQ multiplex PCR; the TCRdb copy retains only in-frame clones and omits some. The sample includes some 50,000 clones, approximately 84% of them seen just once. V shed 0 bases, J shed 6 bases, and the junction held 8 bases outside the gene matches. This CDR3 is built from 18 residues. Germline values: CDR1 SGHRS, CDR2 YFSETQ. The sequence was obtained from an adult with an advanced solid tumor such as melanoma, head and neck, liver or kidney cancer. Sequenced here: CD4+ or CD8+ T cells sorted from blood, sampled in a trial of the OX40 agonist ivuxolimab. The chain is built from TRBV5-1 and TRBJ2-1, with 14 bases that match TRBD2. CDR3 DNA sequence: TGCGCCAGCAGCTTGGGCCCGGGACTAGCGGGAGTGGGCAATGAGCAGTTCTTC. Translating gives CASSLGPGLAGVGNEQFF.